This TCR beta chain was sequenced in a study of blood T cell repertoires in COVID-19. The wider study: There were acute and convalescent COVID-19 samples, and they came from the United States, Italy and Spain.

The length of the CDR3 is 17 residues. The V gene end was trimmed by 6 bases and the J gene end by 6 bases; junction bases not matched to a gene: 14. Per the germline V gene, CDR1 is MNHEY and CDR2 is SVGEGT. Participants spanned ages 18 to 89 years and resided in over 20 US areas. This table comes from immunoSEQ multiplex PCR, and its TCRdb copy is limited to in-frame clones, with some not included. The top ten hold 1.6% of the sample, which has hundreds of thousands of clones, roughly 86% seen once. The source material was PBMCs or T cells enriched from blood (not recorded which). The rearrangement joins TRBV6-2 or TRBV6-3 to TRBJ1-5; 10 nucleotides agree with TRBD1. The origin of this receptor is a woman between 45 and 65 years old who had recovered from COVID-19. The CDR3 loop reads CASSEGTGVPVGQPQHF. The DNA for the CDR3 is TGTGCCAGCAGCGAGGGGACAGGGGTACCGGTTGGTCAGCCCCAGCATTTT.